What follows is one TCR beta chain and its context. Its antigen is unknown. The length of the CDR3 is 14 residues. Germline V lookup: CDR1 SNHLY, CDR2 FYNNEI. Germline trimming cut 5 bases from V and 4 bases from J; bases unmatched to any gene: 3. PCR employed 60 Vbeta and 13 Jbeta primers. Some clones are missing from TCRdb's copy, which holds only in-frame ones; the method was immunoSEQ multiplex PCR. The listing records around 75,000 clones. These data come from a study of cytomegalovirus exposure and HLA in healthy donors. Study-level points and caveats: Solely CMV serostatus was available to characterize immune exposure. Later work associated more than 15,000 TCR beta sequences with HLA alleles at 0.05 false discovery rate. In a later analysis, parvovirus B19, influenza, CMV and Epstein-Barr virus appeared linked to several top co-occurrence clusters. Sequencing depth roughly uniform across donors was assumed in presence/absence analyses.

The sample comprised PBMCs. The V gene is TRBV2, the J gene TRBJ2-3; 10 bases are shared with TRBD1. The receptor was isolated from a middle-aged man in good health and CMV-seropositive. The CDR3 region is CASSRDRGPDTQYF. CDR3 nucleotide sequence: TGTGCCAGCAGTAGGGACAGGGGACCAGATACGCAGTATTTT. The complete variable domain, with remaining parts taken from reference TRBV2 and TRBJ2-3, reads EPEVTQTPSHQVTQMGQEVILRCVPISNHLYFYWYRQILGQKVEFLVSFYNNEISEKSEIFDDQFSVERPDGSNFTLKIRSTKLEDSAMYFCASSRDRGPDTQYFGPGTRLTVL.